This TCR beta chain was observed in a study of beta chain features in type 1 diabetes. About the research overall: Healthy donors resembled patients in age, gender and cell yields.

Central memory, naive, regulatory and stem cell-like memory CD4+ cells were sorted by CD45RO/CCR7/CD25/CD127/CD95/CD27. The CDR3 contains 14 residues. Trimming pared 4 bases from V and 0 bases from J, leaving 7 bases between. From germline, CDR1 is PRHDT and CDR2 FYEKMQ (reference sequence). The study reverse transcribed the entire isolated RNA, so it sequenced expressed TCRB transcripts. There were 3.5 million to 4.5 million reads on average in the naive, central memory and regulatory T cell samples. Here immunoSEQ multiplex PCR was the method, and the copy in TCRdb shows in-frame clones only, minus some. The repertoire consists of just over 450,000 clones, with approximately 30% occurring once and the leading ten covering about 0.065%. Study-level findings and limits: cDNA-based sequencing might over-represent cells highly expressing TCR.

This clone has more than one count but fewer than ten. As yet, its antigen is unknown. J is TRBJ2-4 and V is TRBV13, with D unresolved. Sequencing was performed on naive CD4+ T cells from blood. This clonotype was sampled from a man aged 18 to 35 in good health. The CDR3 spells CASSYWLAKNIQYF. The CDR3, as DNA: TGTGCCAGCAGCTACTGGCTAGCCAAAAACATTCAGTACTTC.